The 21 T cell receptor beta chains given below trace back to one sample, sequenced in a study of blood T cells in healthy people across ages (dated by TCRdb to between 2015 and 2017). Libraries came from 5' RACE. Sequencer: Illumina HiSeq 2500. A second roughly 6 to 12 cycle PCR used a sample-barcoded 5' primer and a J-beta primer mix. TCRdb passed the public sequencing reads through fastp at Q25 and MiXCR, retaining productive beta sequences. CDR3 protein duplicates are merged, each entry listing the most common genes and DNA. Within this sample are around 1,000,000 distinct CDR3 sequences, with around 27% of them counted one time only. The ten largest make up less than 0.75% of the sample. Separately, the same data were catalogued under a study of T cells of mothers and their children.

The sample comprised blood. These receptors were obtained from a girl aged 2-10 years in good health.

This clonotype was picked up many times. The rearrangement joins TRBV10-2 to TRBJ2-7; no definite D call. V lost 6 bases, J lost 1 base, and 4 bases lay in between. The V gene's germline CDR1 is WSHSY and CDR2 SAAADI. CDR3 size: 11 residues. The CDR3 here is CASSGSYEQYF. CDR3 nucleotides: TGCGCCAGCAGCGGATCCTACGAGCAGTACTTC.

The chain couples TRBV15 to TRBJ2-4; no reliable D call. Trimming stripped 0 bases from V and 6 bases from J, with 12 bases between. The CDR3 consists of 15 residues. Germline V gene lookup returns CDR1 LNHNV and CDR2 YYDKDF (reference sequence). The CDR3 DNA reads TGTGCCACCAGCAGAGATCCTGCTACCGGAAACATTCAGTACTTC. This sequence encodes CATSRDPATGNIQYF.

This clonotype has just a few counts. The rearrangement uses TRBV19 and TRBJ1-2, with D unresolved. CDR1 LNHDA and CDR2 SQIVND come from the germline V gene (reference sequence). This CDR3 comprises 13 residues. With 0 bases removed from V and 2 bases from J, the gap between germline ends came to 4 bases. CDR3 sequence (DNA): TGTGCCAGTAGTATAGACAGAAACTATGGCTACACCTTC. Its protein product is CASSIDRNYGYTF.

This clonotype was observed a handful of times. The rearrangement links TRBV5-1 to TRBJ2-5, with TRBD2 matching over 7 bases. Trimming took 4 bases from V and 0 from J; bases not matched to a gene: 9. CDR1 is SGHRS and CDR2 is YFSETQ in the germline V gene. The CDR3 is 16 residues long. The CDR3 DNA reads TGCGCCAGCAGCCAGACCGGGACTATGTACCAAGAGACCCAGTACTTC. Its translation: CASSQTGTMYQETQYF.

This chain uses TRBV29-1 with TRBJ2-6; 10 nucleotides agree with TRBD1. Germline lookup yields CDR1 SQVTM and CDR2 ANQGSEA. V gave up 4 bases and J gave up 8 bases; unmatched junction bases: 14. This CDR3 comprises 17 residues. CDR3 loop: CSVGVRQGARLPNVLTF. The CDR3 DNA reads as TGCAGCGTTGGGGTTCGACAGGGGGCCAGGTTGCCCAACGTCCTGACTTTC.

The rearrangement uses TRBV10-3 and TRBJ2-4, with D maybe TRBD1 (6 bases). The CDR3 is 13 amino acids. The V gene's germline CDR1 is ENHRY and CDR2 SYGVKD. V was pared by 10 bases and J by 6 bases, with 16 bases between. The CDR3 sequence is CATSFRDTNIQYF. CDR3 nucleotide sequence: TGTGCCACCTCTTTCCGGGACACAAACATTCAGTACTTC.

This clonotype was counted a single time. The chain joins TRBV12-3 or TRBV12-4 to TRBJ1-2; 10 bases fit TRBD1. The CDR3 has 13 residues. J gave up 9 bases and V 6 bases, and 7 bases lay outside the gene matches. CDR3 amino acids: CASSTRQGARYTF. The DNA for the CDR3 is TGTGCCAGCAGCACCCGACAGGGGGCACGCTACACCTTC.

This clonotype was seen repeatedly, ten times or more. CDR3 loop: CASSLVPGANVLTF. DNA for the CDR3: TGTGCCAGCAGTTTAGTCCCTGGGGCCAACGTCCTGACTTTC. The chain employs TRBV28 and TRBJ2-6, with D unresolved. The CDR3 extends over 14 amino acids. V lost 2 bases and J 2 bases, leaving 4 bases between the germline ends. Germline CDR1 and CDR2: MDHEN and SYDVKM.

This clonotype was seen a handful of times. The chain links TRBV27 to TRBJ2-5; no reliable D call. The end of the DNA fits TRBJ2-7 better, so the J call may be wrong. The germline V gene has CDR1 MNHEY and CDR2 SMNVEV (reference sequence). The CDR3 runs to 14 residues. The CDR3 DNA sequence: TGTGCCAGCAGCGAGGTCACGAGCTCCTACGAGCAGTACTTC. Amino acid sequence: CASSEVTSSYEQYF.

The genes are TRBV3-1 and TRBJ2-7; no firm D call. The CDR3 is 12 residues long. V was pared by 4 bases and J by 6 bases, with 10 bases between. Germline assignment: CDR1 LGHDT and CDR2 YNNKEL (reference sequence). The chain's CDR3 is CASSREAGEQYF. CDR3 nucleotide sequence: TGTGCCAGCAGCCGTGAGGCTGGCGAGCAGTACTTC.

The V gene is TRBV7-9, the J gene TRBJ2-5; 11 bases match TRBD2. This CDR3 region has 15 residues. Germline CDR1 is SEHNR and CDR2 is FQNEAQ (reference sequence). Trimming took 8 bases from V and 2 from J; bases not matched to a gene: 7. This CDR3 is CASEGLAGLQETQYF. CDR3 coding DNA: TGTGCCAGCGAAGGACTAGCGGGTTTACAAGAGACCCAGTACTTC. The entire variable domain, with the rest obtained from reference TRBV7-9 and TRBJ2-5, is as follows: DTGVSQNPRHKITKRGQNVTFRCDPISEHNRLYWYRQTLGQGPEFLTYFQNEAQLEKSRLLSDRFSAERPKGSFSTLEIQRTEQGDSAMYLCASEGLAGLQETQYFGPGTRLLVL.

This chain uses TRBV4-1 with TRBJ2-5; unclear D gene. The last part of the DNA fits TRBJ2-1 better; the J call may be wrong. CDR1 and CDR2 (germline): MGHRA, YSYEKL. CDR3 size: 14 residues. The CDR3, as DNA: TGCGCCAGCAGCCAGGCCGACGGAGACAATGAGCAGTTCTTC. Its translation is CASSQADGDNEQFF.

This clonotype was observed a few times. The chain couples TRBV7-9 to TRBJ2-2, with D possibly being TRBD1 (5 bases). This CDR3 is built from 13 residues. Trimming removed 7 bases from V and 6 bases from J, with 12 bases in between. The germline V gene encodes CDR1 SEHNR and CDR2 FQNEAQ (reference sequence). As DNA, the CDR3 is TGTGCCAGCATAGGAACCAGGGCCGGGGAGCTGTTTTTT. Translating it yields CASIGTRAGELFF.

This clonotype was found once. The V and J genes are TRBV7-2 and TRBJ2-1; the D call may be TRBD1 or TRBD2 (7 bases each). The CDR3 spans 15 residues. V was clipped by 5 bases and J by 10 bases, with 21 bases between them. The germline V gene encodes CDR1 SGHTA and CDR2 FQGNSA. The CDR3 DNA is TGTGCCAGCAGCCCCAGGGGGGAGGGTTCGGCCGAGCAGTTCTTC. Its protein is CASSPRGEGSAEQFF.

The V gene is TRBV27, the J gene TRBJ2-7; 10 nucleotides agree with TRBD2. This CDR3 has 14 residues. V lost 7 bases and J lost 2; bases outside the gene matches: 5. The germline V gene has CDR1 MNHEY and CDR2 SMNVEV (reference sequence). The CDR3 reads CASNPAGGPYEQYF. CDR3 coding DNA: TGTGCCAGCAACCCAGCGGGAGGGCCCTACGAGCAGTACTTC.

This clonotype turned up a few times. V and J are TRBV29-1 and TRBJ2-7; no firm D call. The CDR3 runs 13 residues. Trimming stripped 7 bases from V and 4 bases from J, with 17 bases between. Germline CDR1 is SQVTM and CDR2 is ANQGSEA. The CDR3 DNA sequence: TGCAGCGCGACGGAGAGGACGAATTACGAGCAGTACTTC. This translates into CSATERTNYEQYF.

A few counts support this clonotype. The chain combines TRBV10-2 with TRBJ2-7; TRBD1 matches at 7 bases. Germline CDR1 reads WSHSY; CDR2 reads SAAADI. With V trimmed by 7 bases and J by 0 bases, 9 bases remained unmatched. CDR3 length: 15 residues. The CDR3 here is CASNDLTGISYEQYF. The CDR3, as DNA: TGCGCCAGCAACGACCTGACAGGGATCTCCTACGAGCAGTACTTC.

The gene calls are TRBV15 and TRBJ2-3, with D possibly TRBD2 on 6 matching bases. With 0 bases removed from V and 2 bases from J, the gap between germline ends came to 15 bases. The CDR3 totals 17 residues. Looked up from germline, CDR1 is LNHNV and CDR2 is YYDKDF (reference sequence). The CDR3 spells CATSRDGWGVPTDTQYF. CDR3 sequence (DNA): TGTGCCACCAGCAGAGATGGGTGGGGGGTCCCCACAGATACGCAGTATTTT.

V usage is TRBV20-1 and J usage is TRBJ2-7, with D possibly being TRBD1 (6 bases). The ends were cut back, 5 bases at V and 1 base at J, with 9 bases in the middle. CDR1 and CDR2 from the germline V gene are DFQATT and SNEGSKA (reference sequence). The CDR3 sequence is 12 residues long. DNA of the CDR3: TGCAGTGCTGACGGACAGTCCTACGAGCAGTACTTC. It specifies CSADGQSYEQYF.

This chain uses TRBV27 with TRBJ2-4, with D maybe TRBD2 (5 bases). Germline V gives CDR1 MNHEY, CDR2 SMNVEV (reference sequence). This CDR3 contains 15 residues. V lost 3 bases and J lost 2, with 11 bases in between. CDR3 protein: CASSFEGGPKNIQYF. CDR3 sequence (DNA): TGTGCCAGCAGTTTCGAGGGTGGGCCCAAAAACATTCAGTACTTC.

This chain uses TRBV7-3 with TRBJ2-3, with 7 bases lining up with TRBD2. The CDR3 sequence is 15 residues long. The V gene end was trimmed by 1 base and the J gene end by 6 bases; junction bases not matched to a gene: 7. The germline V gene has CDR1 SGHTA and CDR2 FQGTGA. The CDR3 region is CASSLMFGGTDTQYF. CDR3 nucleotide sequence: TGTGCCAGCAGCTTAATGTTCGGGGGGACGGATACGCAGTATTTT.